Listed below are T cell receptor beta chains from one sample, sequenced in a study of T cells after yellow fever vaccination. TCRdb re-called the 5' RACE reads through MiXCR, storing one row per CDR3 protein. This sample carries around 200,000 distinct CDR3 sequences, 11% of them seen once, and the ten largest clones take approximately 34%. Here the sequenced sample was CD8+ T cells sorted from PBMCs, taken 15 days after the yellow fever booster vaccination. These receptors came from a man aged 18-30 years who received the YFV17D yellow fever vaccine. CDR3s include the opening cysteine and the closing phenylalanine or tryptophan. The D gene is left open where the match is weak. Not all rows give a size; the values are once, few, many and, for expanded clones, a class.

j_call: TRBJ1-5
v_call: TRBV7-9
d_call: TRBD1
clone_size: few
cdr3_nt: TGTGCCAGCAGCTTAGCGCGGGCAGGGGGCGGTCAGCCCCAGCATTTT
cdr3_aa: CASSLARAGGGQPQHF

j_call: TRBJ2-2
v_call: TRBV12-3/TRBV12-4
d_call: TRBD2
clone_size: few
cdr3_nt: TGTGCCAGCAGCCGCGGACTAGCGGGGGCCGGGGAGCTGTTTTTT
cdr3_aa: CASSRGLAGAGELFF

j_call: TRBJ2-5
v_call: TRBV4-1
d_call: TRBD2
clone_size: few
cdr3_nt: TGCGCCAGCAGCCAACAGCGGGGGGCCCGGGAGACCCAGTACTTC
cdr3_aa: CASSQQRGARETQYF

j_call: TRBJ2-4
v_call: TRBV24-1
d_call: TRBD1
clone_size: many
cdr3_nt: TGTGCCACCGGAAACGAGGGACAGGGATCCAAAAACATTCAGTACTTC
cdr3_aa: CATGNEGQGSKNIQYF

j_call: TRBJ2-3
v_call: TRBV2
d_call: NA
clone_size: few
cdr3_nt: TGTGCCAGCGCTAGGACGGGCACAGATACGCAGTATTTT
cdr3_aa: CASARTGTDTQYF

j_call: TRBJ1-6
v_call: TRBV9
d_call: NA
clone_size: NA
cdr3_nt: TGTGCCAGCAGAAGAGAAGATTTTGCACCCCTCCACTTT
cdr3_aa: CASRREDFAPLHF

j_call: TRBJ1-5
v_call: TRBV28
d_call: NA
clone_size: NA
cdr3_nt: TGTGCCAGCAGCCAGGGAACTCAGCCCCAGCATTTT
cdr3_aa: CASSQGTQPQHF

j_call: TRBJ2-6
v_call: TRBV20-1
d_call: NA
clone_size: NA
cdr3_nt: TGCAGTGCTAGAGACGGACACCGCTATACCTCTGGGGCCAACGTCCTGACTTTC
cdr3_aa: CSARDGHRYTSGANVLTF

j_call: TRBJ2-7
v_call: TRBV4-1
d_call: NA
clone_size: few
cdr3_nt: TGCGCCAGCAGGCCCATTGCGGGGCGCTACGAGCAGTACTTC
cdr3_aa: CASRPIAGRYEQYF

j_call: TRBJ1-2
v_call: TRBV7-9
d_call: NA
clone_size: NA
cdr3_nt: TGTGCCAGCAGCGGCCGAGACTATGGCTACACCTTC
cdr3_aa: CASSGRDYGYTF

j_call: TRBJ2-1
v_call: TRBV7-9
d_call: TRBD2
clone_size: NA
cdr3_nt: TGTGCCAGCAGCTTAGCGGCTAGCGGGGGGAATGAGCAGTTCTTC
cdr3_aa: CASSLAASGGNEQFF

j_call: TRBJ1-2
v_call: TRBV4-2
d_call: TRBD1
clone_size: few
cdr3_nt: TGTGCCAGCAGCCAAGAAAGGGACAGCGATTATGGCTACACCTTC
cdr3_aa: CASSQERDSDYGYTF

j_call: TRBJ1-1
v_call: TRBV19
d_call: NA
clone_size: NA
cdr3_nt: TGTGCCAGCGCCGCGGGGGTGAACACTGAAGCTTTCTTT
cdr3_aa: CASAAGVNTEAFF

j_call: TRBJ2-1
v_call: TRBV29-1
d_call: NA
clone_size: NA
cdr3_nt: TGCAGCGTTGTGTGGGGGGCAGGAGGGAATGAGCAGTTCTTC
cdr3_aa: CSVVWGAGGNEQFF

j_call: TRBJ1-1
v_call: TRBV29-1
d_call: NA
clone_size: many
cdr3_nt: TGCAGCGTGCGCAGGAACACTGAAGCTTTCTTT
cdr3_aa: CSVRRNTEAFF

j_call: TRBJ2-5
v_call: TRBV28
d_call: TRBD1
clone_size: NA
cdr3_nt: TGTGCCAGCAGTTTAATGGGACAGCAAGAGACCCAGTACTTC
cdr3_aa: CASSLMGQQETQYF

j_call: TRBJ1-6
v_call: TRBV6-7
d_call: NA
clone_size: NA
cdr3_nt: TGTGCCAGCACCGGAAATTCACCCCTCCACTTT
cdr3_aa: CASTGNSPLHF

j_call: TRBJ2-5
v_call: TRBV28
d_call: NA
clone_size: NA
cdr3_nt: TGTGCCAGCAGTTCGCCGAGCCCCAGGGCCGAGACCCAGTACTTC
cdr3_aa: CASSSPSPRAETQYF

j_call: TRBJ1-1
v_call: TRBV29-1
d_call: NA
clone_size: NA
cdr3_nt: TGCAGCGTCAGTGGGGTCATGAACACTGAAGCTTTCTTT
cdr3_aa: CSVSGVMNTEAFF

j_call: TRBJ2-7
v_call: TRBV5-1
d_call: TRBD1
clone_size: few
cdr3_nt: TGCGCCAGCAGCCTTCGACAGGGATTCTACGAGCAGTACTTC
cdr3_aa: CASSLRQGFYEQYF

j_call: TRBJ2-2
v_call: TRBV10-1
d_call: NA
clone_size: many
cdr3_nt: TGCGCCAGCAGTGAGGTTGAGGGGTACGGGGAGCTGTTTTTT
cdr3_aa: CASSEVEGYGELFF

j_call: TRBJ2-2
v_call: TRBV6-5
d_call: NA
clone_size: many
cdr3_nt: TGTGCCAGCAGTTACTCGTTAGGGAACACCGGGGAGCTGTTTTTT
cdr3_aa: CASSYSLGNTGELFF

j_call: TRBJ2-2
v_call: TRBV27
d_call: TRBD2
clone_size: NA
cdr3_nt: TGTGCCAGCAGCGGAGCGGGGGGGCTAACCGGGGAGCTGTTTTTT
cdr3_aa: CASSGAGGLTGELFF

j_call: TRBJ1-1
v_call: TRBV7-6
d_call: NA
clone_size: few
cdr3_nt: TGTGCCAGCAGCCCGGGCCAGGGGTTGGGCACTGAAGCTTTCTTT
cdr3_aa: CASSPGQGLGTEAFF

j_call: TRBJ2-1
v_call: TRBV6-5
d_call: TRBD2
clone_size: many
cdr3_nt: TGTGCCAGCAGTCCAATAGCGGGGGAGCTGACGGATGAGCAGTTCTTC
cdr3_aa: CASSPIAGELTDEQFF

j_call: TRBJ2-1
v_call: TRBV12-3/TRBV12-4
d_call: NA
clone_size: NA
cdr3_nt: TGTGCCAGCAGTTTTGGGCCGAGTTGGAATGAGCAGTTCTTC
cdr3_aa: CASSFGPSWNEQFF

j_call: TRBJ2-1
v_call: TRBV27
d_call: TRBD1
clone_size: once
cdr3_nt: TGTGCCAGCAGTCCAACCGACAGGGGGCGATTCAATGAGCAGTTCTTC
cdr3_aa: CASSPTDRGRFNEQFF

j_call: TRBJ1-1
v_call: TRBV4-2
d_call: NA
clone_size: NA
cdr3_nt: TGTGCCAGCAGCACCACCAGTGAAGCTTTCTTT
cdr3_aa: CASSTTSEAFF

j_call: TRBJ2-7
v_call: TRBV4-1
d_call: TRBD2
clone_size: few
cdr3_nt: TGCGCCAGCAGCCAAGAGGTCGGGGACTACTACGAGCAGTACTTC
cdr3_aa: CASSQEVGDYYEQYF

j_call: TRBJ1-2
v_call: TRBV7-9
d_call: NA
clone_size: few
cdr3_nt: TGTGCCAGCAGCTCGACAAACGGACACCTGGGGGGCTACACCTTC
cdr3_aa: CASSSTNGHLGGYTF

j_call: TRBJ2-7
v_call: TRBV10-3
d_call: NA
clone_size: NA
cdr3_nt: TGTGCCATCACCCGGGACACTTCCTACGAGCAGTACTTC
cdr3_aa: CAITRDTSYEQYF

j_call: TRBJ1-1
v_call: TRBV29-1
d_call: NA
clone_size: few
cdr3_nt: TGCAGCGTTGCCGGGGGGTACCGGGACACTGAAGCTTTCTTT
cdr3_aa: CSVAGGYRDTEAFF

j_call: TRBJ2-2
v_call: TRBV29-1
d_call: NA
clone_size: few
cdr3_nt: TGCAGCGTTGATTCTACGGGGACCGGCGGGGAGCTGTTTTTT
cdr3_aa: CSVDSTGTGGELFF

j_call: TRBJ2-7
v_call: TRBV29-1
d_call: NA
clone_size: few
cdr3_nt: TGCAGCGTTGAACAGAGAGGGGAGCAGTACTTC
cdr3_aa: CSVEQRGEQYF

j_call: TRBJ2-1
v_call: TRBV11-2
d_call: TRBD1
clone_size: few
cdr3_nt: TGTGCCAGCAGCCCGGACAGGGGGCTTTTCTATGAGCAGTTCTTC
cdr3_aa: CASSPDRGLFYEQFF

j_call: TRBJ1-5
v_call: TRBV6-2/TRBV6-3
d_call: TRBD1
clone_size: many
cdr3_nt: TGTGCCAGCAGTGCTACAGGGGGTTCAAATCAGCCCCAGCATTTT
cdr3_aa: CASSATGGSNQPQHF

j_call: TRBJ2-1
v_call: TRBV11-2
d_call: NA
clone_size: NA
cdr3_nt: TGTGCCAGCAGCTTAAGTGGCGTCAGTCTTTCTAATGAGCAGTTCTTC
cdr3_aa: CASSLSGVSLSNEQFF

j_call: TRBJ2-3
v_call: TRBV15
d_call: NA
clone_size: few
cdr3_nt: TGTGCCACCAGCAGAGAAGGAGGATCAGGAGATACGCAGTATTTT
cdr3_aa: CATSREGGSGDTQYF

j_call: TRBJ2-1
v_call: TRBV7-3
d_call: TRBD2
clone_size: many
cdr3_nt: TGTGCCAGCAGCTTAACGACTAGCGGGCCCTACAATGAGCAGTTCTTC
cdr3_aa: CASSLTTSGPYNEQFF

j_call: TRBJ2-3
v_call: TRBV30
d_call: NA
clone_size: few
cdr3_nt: TGTGCCTGCGACAGTCGGGGAGTAACGCAGTATTTT
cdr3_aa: CACDSRGVTQYF

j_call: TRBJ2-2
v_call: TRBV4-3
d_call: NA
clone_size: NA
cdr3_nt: TGCGCCAGCAGCCATCCCGGGACTCTCACCGGGGAGCTGTTTTTT
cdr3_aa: CASSHPGTLTGELFF

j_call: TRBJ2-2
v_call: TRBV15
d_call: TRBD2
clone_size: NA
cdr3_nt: TGTGCCACCAGCAGGGCTAGCGGGGTCGCCGGGGAGCTGTTTTTT
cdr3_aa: CATSRASGVAGELFF

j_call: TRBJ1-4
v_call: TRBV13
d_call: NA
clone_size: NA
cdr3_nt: TGTGCCAGCAGCTTAGGTCGGGCTGAAAAACTGTTTTTT
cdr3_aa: CASSLGRAEKLFF

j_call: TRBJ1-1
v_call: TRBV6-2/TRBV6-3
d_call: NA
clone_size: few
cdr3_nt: TGTGCCAGCAGCATCCTCGGGGGAGCTACTGAAGCTTTCTTT
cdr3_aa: CASSILGGATEAFF

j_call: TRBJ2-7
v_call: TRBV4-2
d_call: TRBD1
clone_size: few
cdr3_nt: TGTGCCAGCAGCCAAGAAACAGGGGGTTTCTACGAGCAGTACTTC
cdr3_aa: CASSQETGGFYEQYF

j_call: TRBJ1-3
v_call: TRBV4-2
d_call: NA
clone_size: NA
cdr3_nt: TGTGCCAGCAGCCAAGATCTGGGGTGGAACATTACTGGAAACACCATATATTTT
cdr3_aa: CASSQDLGWNITGNTIYF

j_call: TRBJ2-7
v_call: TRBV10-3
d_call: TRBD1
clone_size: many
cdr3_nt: TGTGCCATCAGTGGTTGGGACAGTAAGAGGAGCTCCTACGAGCAGTACTTC
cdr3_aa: CAISGWDSKRSSYEQYF

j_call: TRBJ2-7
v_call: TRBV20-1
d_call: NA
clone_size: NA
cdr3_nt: TGCAGTGCTAGGGGCCCGGGGGAGCAGTACTTC
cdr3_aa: CSARGPGEQYF

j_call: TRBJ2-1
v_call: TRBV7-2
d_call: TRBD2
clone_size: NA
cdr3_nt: TGTGCCAGCAGCCCCTGGACTAGCGGGGGGGCCAATGAGCAGTTCTTC
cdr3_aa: CASSPWTSGGANEQFF

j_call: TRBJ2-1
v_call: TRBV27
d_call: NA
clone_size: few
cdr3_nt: TGTGCCAGCAGTCCTACGGGACTCTCAAGCTCCTACAATGAGCAGTTCTTC
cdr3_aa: CASSPTGLSSSYNEQFF

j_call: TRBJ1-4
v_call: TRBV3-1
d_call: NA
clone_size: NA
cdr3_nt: TGTGCCAGCAGCCAAGATCCCGGGAATAATGAAAAACTGTTTTTT
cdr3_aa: CASSQDPGNNEKLFF

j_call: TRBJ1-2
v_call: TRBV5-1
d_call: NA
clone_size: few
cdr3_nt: TGCGCCAGCAGCGTACCGGGACGTTCCTATGGCTACACCTTC
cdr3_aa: CASSVPGRSYGYTF

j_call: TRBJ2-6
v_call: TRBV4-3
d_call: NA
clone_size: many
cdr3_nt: TGCGCCAGCAGCCAAGATGGAAGCTCTGGGGCCAACGTCCTGACTTTC
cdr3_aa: CASSQDGSSGANVLTF

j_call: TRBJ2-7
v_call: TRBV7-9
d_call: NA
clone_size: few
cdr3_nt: TGTGCCAGCAGCTTCAGAGGCTCCTACGAGCAGTACTTC
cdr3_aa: CASSFRGSYEQYF

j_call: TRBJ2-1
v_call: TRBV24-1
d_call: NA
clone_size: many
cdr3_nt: TGTGCCACCAGTGATTTCGCGGCGGATGAGCAGTTCTTC
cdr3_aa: CATSDFAADEQFF

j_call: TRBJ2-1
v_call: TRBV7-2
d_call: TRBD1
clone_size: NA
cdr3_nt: TGTGCCAGCAGCTCGACAAGACAGGGGTACAATGAGCAGTTCTTC
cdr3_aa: CASSSTRQGYNEQFF

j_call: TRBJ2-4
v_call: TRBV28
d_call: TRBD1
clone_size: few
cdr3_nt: TGTGCCAGCAGTCCTCGACAGGGCTGGGACATTCAGTACTTC
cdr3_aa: CASSPRQGWDIQYF

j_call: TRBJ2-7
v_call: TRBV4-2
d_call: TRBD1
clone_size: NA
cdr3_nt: TGTGCCAGCAGCCAAGTTGAGGGGACAGGGTCGCACGAGCAGTACTTC
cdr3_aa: CASSQVEGTGSHEQYF

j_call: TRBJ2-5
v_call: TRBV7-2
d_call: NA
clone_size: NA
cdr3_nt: TGTGCCAGCAGCTTGTTACCGACTACCGCGGAGACCCAGTACTTC
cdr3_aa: CASSLLPTTAETQYF

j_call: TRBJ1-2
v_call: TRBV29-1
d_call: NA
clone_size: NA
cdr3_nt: TGCAGCGTTGACGATGGGGCTAACTATGGCTACACCTTC
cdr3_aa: CSVDDGANYGYTF